The rows below give T cell receptor beta chains drawn from one sample of a study of T-cell reconstitution after alpha-beta-depleted transplantation in children. MiXCR, applied by TCRdb to the PCR reads, yields one record per CDR3 protein. The sample holds 400,000 to 500,000 distinct CDR3 sequences, roughly a tenth seen once. Here the sequenced sample was PBMCs from the stem cell graft donor, taken from the stem cell graft. The receptors stem from a human donor who donated a stem cell graft to a child with acute myeloid leukemia. CDR3s include the opening cysteine and the closing phenylalanine or tryptophan. D genes are given only for firm matches. Clone size appears in some rows only: once, few, many, or a class for an expanded clone.

clone size	CDR3 length	V gene	J gene	D gene	CDR3 protein	CDR3 DNA
few	14	TRBV12-3/TRBV12-4	TRBJ2-5	TRBD2	CASSSPAGEGTQYF	TGTGCCAGCAGCTCCCCCGCGGGGGAGGGGACCCAGTACTTC
NA	14	TRBV7-2	TRBJ2-5	NA	CASSLLTQQETQYF	TGTGCCAGCAGCTTATTAACACAGCAAGAGACCCAGTACTTC
few	14	TRBV12-3/TRBV12-4	TRBJ1-4	NA	CASRLQTTNEKLFF	TGTGCCAGCAGACTACAGACAACTAATGAAAAACTGTTTTTT
NA	14	TRBV5-1	TRBJ1-5	TRBD1	CASSPGTVDQPQHF	TGCGCCAGCAGCCCAGGGACAGTTGATCAGCCCCAGCATTTT
NA	12	TRBV7-2	TRBJ2-1	NA	CASSLVLVEQFF	TGTGCCAGCAGCTTAGTTCTGGTGGAGCAGTTCTTC
few	15	TRBV6-1	TRBJ2-1	TRBD2	CASRKGLAGDNEQFF	TGTGCCAGCAGAAAGGGACTAGCGGGAGATAATGAGCAGTTCTTC
few	18	TRBV4-1	TRBJ2-3	NA	CASSQNLPGLTRTDTQYF	TGCGCCAGCAGCCAAAACCTTCCGGGACTCACGCGCACAGATACGCAGTATTTT
NA	15	TRBV10-2	TRBJ1-1	NA	CASSEWTGGPTEAFF	TGCGCCAGCAGTGAGTGGACGGGAGGGCCGACTGAAGCTTTCTTT
few	16	TRBV20-1	TRBJ2-3	TRBD1	CSARDVQGAGTDTQYF	TGCAGTGCTAGAGATGTACAGGGGGCAGGCACAGATACGCAGTATTTT
many	14	TRBV5-1	TRBJ2-3	TRBD1	CASSQGQATDTQYF	TGCGCCAGCAGCCAAGGACAGGCCACAGATACGCAGTATTTT
NA	11	TRBV29-1	TRBJ1-2	NA	CSAKGHSGYTF	TGCAGCGCCAAAGGACACAGCGGTTACACCTTC
many	14	TRBV5-1	TRBJ2-5	TRBD2	CASSLTGGPETQYF	TGCGCCAGCAGCCTGACGGGGGGGCCAGAGACCCAGTACTTC
NA	15	TRBV20-1	TRBJ2-3	TRBD2	CSARAYSGRYDTQYF	TGCAGTGCTAGGGCCTATAGCGGGAGGTATGATACGCAGTATTTT
NA	12	TRBV20-1	TRBJ2-5	NA	CSANSGVKTQYF	TGCAGTGCTAACTCAGGGGTAAAGACCCAGTACTTC
many	13	TRBV10-3	TRBJ2-7	TRBD1	CAISVTGTYEQYF	TGTGCCATCAGTGTGACAGGGACCTACGAGCAGTACTTC
many	14	TRBV6-5	TRBJ2-7	NA	CASSYSRSLYEQYF	TGTGCCAGCAGTTACTCGAGGTCATTGTACGAGCAGTACTTC
many	12	TRBV14	TRBJ2-7	NA	CASSQGVYEQYF	TGTGCCAGCAGCCAAGGGGTCTACGAGCAGTACTTC
few	15	TRBV5-1	TRBJ2-7	TRBD2	CASSLGLAGTYEQYF	TGCGCCAGCAGCCTAGGACTAGCGGGAACCTACGAGCAGTACTTC
many	13	TRBV10-3	TRBJ2-1	NA	CAISPLVYNEQFF	TGTGCCATCAGTCCGCTGGTCTACAATGAGCAGTTCTTC
NA	12	TRBV10-3	TRBJ1-2	NA	CAISESTDGYTF	TGTGCCATCAGTGAGTCAACTGATGGCTACACCTTC
few	18	TRBV5-6	TRBJ1-5	TRBD1	CASSTSKPGTGGHQPQHF	TGTGCCAGCAGCACCTCTAAACCCGGGACAGGGGGCCATCAGCCCCAGCATTTT
few	15	TRBV12-3/TRBV12-4	TRBJ2-1	TRBD1	CASSARQGAENEQFF	TGTGCCAGCAGCGCTCGACAGGGGGCCGAGAATGAGCAGTTCTTC
few	15	TRBV7-8	TRBJ2-2	TRBD2	CASSSASQGLRELFF	TGTGCCAGCAGCTCTGCTTCCCAGGGACTAAGGGAGCTGTTTTTT
NA	14	TRBV11-2	TRBJ2-5	NA	CASIGDSKQETQYF	TGTGCCAGCATAGGAGACAGCAAACAAGAGACCCAGTACTTC
NA	17	TRBV13	TRBJ2-5	TRBD2	CASSPSRLAGVVETQYF	TGTGCCAGCAGCCCCTCCCGACTAGCGGGAGTAGTGGAGACCCAGTACTTC
NA	14	TRBV29-1	TRBJ1-1	NA	CSVERQFSGGEAFF	TGCAGCGTTGAACGACAGTTTTCAGGTGGTGAAGCTTTCTTT
NA	16	TRBV7-2	TRBJ2-7	NA	CASSFWLAKSSYEQYF	TGTGCCAGCAGCTTTTGGCTAGCGAAGAGCTCCTACGAGCAGTACTTC
few	15	TRBV20-1	TRBJ2-3	NA	CSAGGTAASTDTQYF	TGCAGTGCTGGAGGGACAGCCGCAAGCACAGATACGCAGTATTTT
NA	16	TRBV12-3/TRBV12-4	TRBJ2-3	TRBD2	CASSLGRGGGTDTQYF	TGTGCCAGCAGTTTGGGGCGGGGGGGCGGCACAGATACGCAGTATTTT
few	15	TRBV5-1	TRBJ2-5	TRBD1	CASRDGQGGTETQYF	TGCGCCAGCAGAGATGGACAGGGCGGAACGGAGACCCAGTACTTC
few	16	TRBV4-1	TRBJ2-1	TRBD2	CASSQEPGGSYNEQFF	TGCGCCAGCAGCCAAGAACCGGGAGGCTCCTACAATGAGCAGTTCTTC
many	13	TRBV5-5	TRBJ1-4	NA	CASSRVLSEKLFF	TGTGCCAGCAGCCGGGTTCTTAGTGAAAAACTGTTTTTT
NA	13	TRBV15	TRBJ1-2	TRBD1	CATSDSGGRGYTF	TGTGCCACCAGCGACTCAGGGGGTCGGGGCTACACCTTC
few	17	TRBV5-1	TRBJ2-3	TRBD1	CASSLQTGTGTTDTQYF	TGCGCCAGCAGCCTGCAAACCGGGACAGGGACCACAGATACGCAGTATTTT
few	11	TRBV6-1	TRBJ2-1	NA	CASSLPAEQFF	TGTGCCAGCAGCCTGCCGGCGGAGCAGTTCTTC
few	15	TRBV29-1	TRBJ2-7	TRBD2	CSVEDFSGSLYEQYF	TGCAGCGTTGAAGATTTCAGCGGGAGCCTGTACGAGCAGTACTTC
NA	12	TRBV20-1	TRBJ2-7	TRBD1	CSAGTGTYEQYF	TGCAGTGCAGGGACAGGGACCTACGAGCAGTACTTC
few	15	TRBV3-1	TRBJ2-5	NA	CASSQGDNLRETQYF	TGTGCCAGCAGCCAAGGCGACAACCTCCGTGAGACCCAGTACTTC
many	15	TRBV7-2	TRBJ1-2	NA	CASSSSSVQGDGYTF	TGTGCCAGCAGCTCCTCCTCCGTACAGGGAGACGGCTACACCTTC